This TCR beta chain emerged from a study of blood T cell repertoires in COVID-19. This CDR3 has 16 residues. V lost 0 bases to trimming and J lost 0 bases; unmatched junction nucleotides: 4. Germline assignment: CDR1 SGHNT and CDR2 YYREEE (reference sequence). TCRdb keeps only in-frame clones here, not all; method: immunoSEQ multiplex PCR. The table lists tens of thousands of clones, 85% to 90% of them singletons. The rearrangement links TRBV5-4 to TRBJ2-5, with 8 bases aligning to TRBD2. This sequence was found in a man in his fifties with acute or convalescent COVID-19. The material sequenced was peripheral blood. In DNA, the CDR3 is TGTGCCAGCAGCTTGGCCACGGGAGGGGACCAAGAGACCCAGTACTTC. This sequence encodes CASSLATGGDQETQYF.